This paragraph covers one T cell receptor beta chain sequence. V was trimmed by 1 base and J by 4 bases, leaving 10 bases between them. Germline V gives CDR1 SGHTA, CDR2 FQGNSA. The CDR3 runs to 14 residues. In the source study's methods: Amplification from reference gene primers served as the basis for estimated nucleated cell counts. The method was immunoSEQ multiplex PCR; TCRdb's version includes in-frame clones alone and lacks a portion of them. The V and J calls and the clone size are those of that table, but D and trimming were determined from the DNA. The repertoire holds 51,000 or so clones, with approximately 90% as singletons. This sample stems from a study of blood T cell repertoires in COVID-19. Study-level information: There were acute and convalescent COVID-19 samples, and they came from the United States, Italy and Spain. Sources were T cells, B-cell-depleted T cells, or PBMCs; the material itself was cDNA or gDNA.

The TCR comes from an elderly man with acute or convalescent COVID-19. This chain joins TRBV7-2 and TRBJ1-1; D not resolved. The sample consisted of peripheral blood. CDR3 amino acids: CASSLGPAGTEAFF. The CDR3 bases are TGTGCCAGCAGCTTAGGTCCCGCGGGCACTGAAGCTTTCTTT.